These T cell receptor beta chains were read from a single sample in a study of patients and donors after allogeneic stem cell transplantation. From the RT-PCR reads, TCRdb called clonotypes with MiXCR, one entry per CDR3 protein. The table shows about 76,000 distinct CDR3 sequences, with around 27% occurring only once. Material for sequencing was blood, either unsorted or a sorted T cell fraction (not recorded which). The receptors here all came from a human donor who was either an allogeneic HSCT recipient or a stem cell or donor lymphocyte infusion donor (not recorded which). It is not recorded whose cells these are; they may come from a transplant donor. Each CDR3 is given with its conserved first and last residue. Each record gives: J gene, D gene, V gene, clone size, CDR3 protein, CDR3 DNA. D genes are given only for firm matches. Clone size, where shown, is once, few, many, or a class for clones that have expanded.

>TRBJ1-2|TRBD1|TRBV9|few
CASSRTGVHGYTF
TGTGCCAGCAGCAGGACAGGGGTTCATGGCTACACCTTC
>TRBJ1-5|NA|TRBV5-1|NA
CASSALGASNQPQHF
TGCGCCAGCAGCGCGTTAGGGGCTAGCAATCAGCCCCAGCATTTT
>TRBJ1-1|TRBD1|TRBV12-3/TRBV12-4|few
CASSYTLQGKGTEAFF
TGTGCCAGCAGCTATACCTTACAGGGGAAGGGCACTGAAGCTTTCTTT
>TRBJ1-2|NA|TRBV2|many
CASSTDRSNYGYTF
TGTGCCAGCAGTACTGACAGGTCCAACTATGGCTACACCTTC
>TRBJ2-2|NA|TRBV25-1|NA
CASSSRDPNTGELFF
TGTGCCAGCAGTTCCAGGGACCCGAACACCGGGGAGCTGTTTTTT
>TRBJ2-1|TRBD2|TRBV12-3/TRBV12-4|NA
CASSSILAGGDNEQFF
TGTGCCAGCAGTTCCATTCTAGCGGGAGGGGACAATGAGCAGTTCTTC
>TRBJ2-3|NA|TRBV5-1|NA
CASRKGDTQYF
TGCGCCAGCCGTAAGGGAGATACGCAGTATTTT
>TRBJ1-4|TRBD1|TRBV11-2|NA
CASSLDTDRVGEKLFF
TGTGCCAGCAGCTTAGATACGGACAGGGTCGGGGAAAAACTGTTTTTT
>TRBJ2-2|NA|TRBV5-1|NA
CASSLRAGNTGELFF
TGCGCCAGCAGCTTGCGAGCGGGGAACACCGGGGAGCTGTTTTTT
>TRBJ1-1|NA|TRBV6-5|many
CASSYAARGGTEAFF
TGTGCCAGCAGTTACGCCGCTCGGGGGGGCACTGAAGCTTTCTTT
>TRBJ2-1|NA|TRBV7-6|NA
CASSLATGYNEQFF
TGTGCCAGCAGCTTAGCCACAGGCTACAATGAGCAGTTCTTC
>TRBJ1-4|NA|TRBV5-1|few
CASSFGGTNEKLFF
TGCGCCAGCAGCTTTGGGGGAACTAATGAAAAACTGTTTTTT
>TRBJ1-2|TRBD1|TRBV7-9|few
CASSLEGADGYTF
TGTGCCAGCAGCCTGGAGGGGGCTGATGGCTACACCTTC